Listed here are 27 T cell receptor beta chains from one sample, sequenced in a study of CD8 T cells in ankylosing spondylitis. Via MiXCR, TCRdb re-called the 5' RACE reads, giving one row per CDR3 protein. The sample includes a few hundred thousand distinct CDR3 sequences, 10% to 13% of them seen just once. What was sequenced was blood, either unsorted or a sorted T cell fraction (not recorded which). These receptors were taken from a male donor with ankylosing spondylitis or in good health (not recorded which).

This clonotype occurred many times. The chain couples TRBV3-1 to TRBJ2-1, with D maybe TRBD1 (5 bases). The CDR3 is 21 residues long. The V and J ends lost 2 bases and 0 bases respectively, with 26 bases between them. The germline V gene has CDR1 LGHDT and CDR2 YNNKEL (reference sequence). The CDR3: CASSQYTKRTGVESSYNEQFF. CDR3 nucleotide sequence: TGTGCCAGCAGCCAATACACTAAGAGAACAGGTGTGGAGAGCTCCTACAATGAGCAGTTCTTC.

The sample holds many counts of this clonotype. The V and J genes are TRBV7-6 and TRBJ1-2, with TRBD1 matching over 10 bases. V trimming: 1 base; J trimming: 6 bases; junction bases outside the gene matches: 5. This CDR3 spans 15 amino acids. CDR1 is SGHVS and CDR2 is FNYEAQ in the germline V gene. This CDR3 is CASSLEETGGNGYTF. DNA of the CDR3: TGTGCCAGCAGCTTAGAGGAGACAGGGGGCAATGGCTACACCTTC. Full variable domain (rest looked up from reference TRBV7-6 and TRBJ1-2): GAGVSQSPRYKVTKRGQDVALRCDPISGHVSLYWYRQALGQGPEFLTYFNYEAQQDKSGLPNDRFSAERPEGSISTLTIQRTEQRDSAMYRCASSLEETGGNGYTFGSGTRLTVV.

The gene calls are TRBV9 and TRBJ2-4; D remains unclear. Trimming removed 0 bases from V and 0 bases from J, with 19 bases in between. Germline V CDR1 and CDR2: SGDLS, YYNGEE. The length of the CDR3 is 19 residues. The CDR3 DNA is TGTGCCAGCAGCGTAGGGGCAGGCTCCCCAAACCTAGCCAAAAACATTCAGTACTTC. Amino acid sequence: CASSVGAGSPNLAKNIQYF. The entire variable domain, with the rest obtained from reference TRBV9 and TRBJ2-4, is as follows: DSGVTQTPKHLITATGQRVTLRCSPRSGDLSVYWYQQSLDQGLQFLIQYYNGEERAKGNILERFSAQQFPDLHSELNLSSLELGDSALYFCASSVGAGSPNLAKNIQYFGAGTRLSVL.

This clonotype was seen repeatedly, ten times or more. This chain uses TRBV12-3 or TRBV12-4 with TRBJ2-5, with unresolved D. CDR3 length: 15 residues. Trimming pared 3 bases from V and 1 base from J, leaving 12 bases between. CDR3 coding DNA: TGTGCCAGCAGTTTTCTGTCCGGATCCCAAGAGACCCAGTACTTC. Translating gives CASSFLSGSQETQYF.

Many counts were recorded for this clonotype. The rearrangement uses TRBV6-1 and TRBJ2-2; TRBD2 is a possible D gene (6 bases). This CDR3 has 15 residues. Trimming stripped 7 bases from V and 4 bases from J, with 16 bases between. Germline V gene data show CDR1 as MNHNS and CDR2 as SASEGT. For the CDR3, the DNA is TGTGCCAGCACGATGGAGGGACGCGGCACCGGGGAGCTGTTTTTT. This codes for CASTMEGRGTGELFF.

The chain carries TRBV6-5 and TRBJ2-7; 15 nucleotides match TRBD2. The CDR3 is made up of 17 amino acids. With V trimmed by 3 bases and J by 7 bases, 10 bases remained unmatched. Germline V gives CDR1 MNHEY, CDR2 SVGAGI. The CDR3 coding sequence is TGTGCCAGCAGTTATGGGACTAGCGGGGGGCCTCTTTTAGAGCAGTACTTC. Protein product: CASSYGTSGGPLLEQYF.

The gene calls are TRBV11-2 and TRBJ2-3, with D possibly TRBD2 on 6 matching bases. The V end lost 2 bases, the J end lost 6 bases, and 12 bases lay between the germline ends. The CDR3 loop spans 14 amino acids. Per germline, CDR1 SGHAT and CDR2 FQNNGV. CDR3 protein: CASSLYGLWDTQYF. The DNA of the CDR3 is TGTGCCAGCAGCTTATACGGACTATGGGATACGCAGTATTTT.

Concerning this clonotype: It may be a read error: a sequence one base away is much more abundant. CDR3 sequence: CASSQETVVQSF. The CDR3 nucleotides are TGTGCCAGCAGCCAAGAGACTGTAGTACAGTCCTTC. The V gene is TRBV3-1, the J gene TRBJ2-4; D is unclear. This CDR3 spans 12 amino acids. Germline lookup yields CDR1 LGHDT and CDR2 YNNKEL (reference sequence).

This clonotype was seen ten or more times. This sequence joins TRBV20-1 and TRBJ2-7; 9 nucleotides match TRBD1. This CDR3 comprises 15 residues. CDR1 is DFQATT, CDR2 SNEGSKA, per germline (reference sequence). The J segment lost 2 bases and the V segment lost 5 bases, leaving 10 bases of the junction unmatched. DNA for the CDR3: TGCAGTGCTCTCGTTTTGGGACAGGGTGCCTACGAGCAGTACTTC. It yields the protein CSALVLGQGAYEQYF.

This clonotype was seen repeatedly, ten times or more. The DNA for the CDR3 is TGTGCCAGCAGTTTCTTCCCTGACATGAACTATGGCTACACCTTC. Translated, it gives CASSFFPDMNYGYTF. The chain combines TRBV28 with TRBJ1-2; no firm D call. The CDR3 covers 15 residues. V was cut by 3 bases and J by 2 bases, with 13 bases left in between. Looked up from germline, CDR1 is MDHEN and CDR2 is SYDVKM.

This clonotype occurred many times. A read error may produce the germline difference seen at one junction end. This chain joins TRBV7-7 and TRBJ2-7; 8 bases map to TRBD2. The germline CDR1 and CDR2 sequences are SSHAT and FNYEAQ (reference sequence). The CDR3 consists of 16 residues. CDR3 region: CASSSGGGTTIGEQYF. In nucleotides, the CDR3 is TGTGCTAGCAGCTCGGGAGGGGGGACAACGATTGGTGAGCAGTACTTC.

The rearrangement joins TRBV30 to TRBJ2-6; D may correspond to TRBD1 or TRBD2 (6 bases each). Per germline, CDR1 GTSNPN and CDR2 SVGIG (reference sequence). The germline V and J ends were trimmed by 0 bases and 0 bases, with 12 bases remaining between them. This CDR3 has 17 amino acids. CDR3 region: CAWSVGGFSSGANVLTF. For the CDR3, the DNA is TGTGCCTGGAGTGTCGGGGGCTTCAGCTCTGGGGCCAACGTCCTGACTTTC.

This clonotype was observed at least ten times. The chain carries TRBV5-1 and TRBJ1-4; TRBD1 is a possible D gene (5 bases). Trimming pared 3 bases from V and 5 bases from J, leaving 11 bases between. This CDR3 region has 14 residues. CDR1 SGHRS and CDR2 YFSETQ come from the germline V gene. The DNA of the CDR3 is TGCGCCAGCAGCTCCGGGACCTCGAATGAAAAACTGTTTTTT. It specifies CASSSGTSNEKLFF.

This clonotype was detected only a few times. The chain employs TRBV5-1 and TRBJ2-3; D perhaps matches TRBD1 (5 bases). Germline V lookup: CDR1 SGHRS, CDR2 YFSETQ. V was clipped by 4 bases and J by 1 base, with 19 bases between them. This CDR3 is 17 amino acids long. The CDR3 region is CASSLERGIVRTDTQYF. The CDR3 nucleotides read TGCGCCAGCAGCCTAGAAAGGGGCATTGTGCGCACAGATACGCAGTATTTT.

This clonotype was seen many times. This rearrangement joins TRBV11-2 to TRBJ2-3; 13 bases match TRBD2. Germline V CDR1 and CDR2: SGHAT, FQNNGV. CDR3 size: 16 residues. Trimming at V came to 5 bases and at J to 5 bases, leaving 7 bases not matched to a gene. CDR3 DNA: TGTGCCAGCAGCGACGGGACTAGCGGGGTAGTAGATACGCAGTATTTT. It codes for CASSDGTSGVVDTQYF.

This clonotype came up a few times. This chain connects TRBV7-3 to TRBJ1-1; no definite D call. Per the germline V gene, CDR1 is SGHTA and CDR2 is FQGTGA. V was trimmed by 5 bases and J by 0 bases, leaving 13 bases between them. CDR3 size: 15 residues. CDR3 protein: CASSLRRTMNTEAFF. DNA of the CDR3: TGTGCCAGCAGCCTAAGACGGACCATGAACACTGAAGCTTTCTTT.

This clonotype was detected only a few times. J is TRBJ2-7 and V is TRBV20-1; 8 bases line up with TRBD1. This CDR3 is 13 amino acids long. Germline CDR1 DFQATT, CDR2 SNEGSKA (reference sequence). V lost 4 bases, J lost 5 bases, and 7 bases stayed unmatched. CDR3 loop: CSATSDRVHEQYF. The CDR3 nucleotides read TGCAGTGCTACCTCGGACAGGGTACACGAGCAGTACTTC.

The chain couples TRBV20-1 to TRBJ2-7, with TRBD2 identical over 11 bases. Germline values: CDR1 DFQATT, CDR2 SNEGSKA (reference sequence). Trimming cost V 1 base and J 0 bases; bases outside gene matches: 14. This CDR3 contains 19 residues. DNA for the CDR3: TGCAGTGCTAGAGGCCTGGGTCTAGCGGGGGGAATTAGCTCCTACGAGCAGTACTTC. Protein product: CSARGLGLAGGISSYEQYF.

At least ten counts were recorded for this clonotype. The CDR3 coding sequence is TGTGCCAGCAGTCGATCAGGCTATGGCTACACCTTC. Protein sequence: CASSRSGYGYTF. J is TRBJ1-2 and V is TRBV12-3 or TRBV12-4; D not certain. V lost 5 bases to trimming and J lost 4 bases, with 8 bases between them. CDR3 length: 12 residues.

This clonotype was seen ten or more times. V gene TRBV6-5 combines with J gene TRBJ2-1, with TRBD2 as a possible D gene (7 bases). CDR1 and CDR2 from the germline V gene are MNHEY and SVGAGI. The germline V and J ends were trimmed by 8 bases and 8 bases, with 13 bases remaining between them. The CDR3 is 12 residues long. The chain's CDR3 is CASRGGAHEQFF. Here the CDR3 DNA reads TGTGCCAGCCGAGGGGGGGCCCATGAGCAGTTCTTC.

The table lists this clonotype with many counts. The chain's CDR3 is CSATSGGGRDTQYF. The CDR3, as DNA: TGCAGTGCGACTAGCGGGGGGGGAAGAGATACGCAGTATTTT. The chain is built from TRBV20-1 and TRBJ2-3; TRBD2 agrees at 14 bases. V lost 6 bases, J lost 5 bases, and 4 bases stayed unmatched. Germline-derived CDR1 and CDR2 are DFQATT and SNEGSKA (reference sequence). The CDR3 spans 14 residues.

This clonotype has ten or more counts. This rearrangement joins TRBV7-9 to TRBJ1-1; unclear D gene. This CDR3 is 14 amino acids long. The ends were cut back, 1 base at V and 1 base at J, with 7 bases in the middle. The germline V gene has CDR1 SEHNR and CDR2 FQNEAQ (reference sequence). Written as DNA, the CDR3 is TGTGCCAGCAGCTTAGTATCAGGGAACACTGAAGCTTTCTTT. Its protein product is CASSLVSGNTEAFF.

This clonotype was counted at least ten times. The V and J genes are TRBV3-1 and TRBJ1-5; no clear D gene. This CDR3 is 13 amino acids long. Germline CDR1 reads LGHDT; CDR2 reads YNNKEL (reference sequence). Trimming left V 3 bases short and J 5 bases short, with 8 bases between. The DNA for the CDR3 is TGTGCCAGCAGCCAGGGTAACGATCAGCCCCAGCATTTT. Residues: CASSQGNDQPQHF.

The V gene is TRBV12-3 or TRBV12-4, the J gene TRBJ2-3, with TRBD2 matching over 8 bases. The CDR3 totals 15 residues. Losses at the gene ends were 4 bases for V and 2 bases for J; bases not matched to a gene: 5. The DNA of the CDR3 is TGTGCCAGCAGTTCCTTTAGCGGGGTCACAGATACGCAGTATTTT. This gives the protein CASSSFSGVTDTQYF.

The genes are TRBV10-3 and TRBJ2-2, with D unresolved. CDR3 size: 14 residues. Germline assignment: CDR1 ENHRY and CDR2 SYGVKD. Trimming left V 0 bases short and J 3 bases short, with 5 bases between. The CDR3 loop reads CAISESKDTGELFF. In DNA form, the CDR3 reads TGTGCCATCAGTGAGTCGAAGGACACCGGGGAGCTGTTTTTT.

This clonotype was observed at least ten times. The rearrangement links TRBV5-1 to TRBJ1-1; D perhaps matches TRBD1 (5 bases). V was shortened by 1 base and J by 6 bases, with 13 bases between the two germline ends. The CDR3 length is 14 residues. Germline CDR1 is SGHRS and CDR2 is YFSETQ. CDR3 protein: CASSLSGTGAEAFF. The CDR3 DNA reads TGCGCCAGCAGCTTGAGTGGGACCGGGGCTGAAGCTTTCTTT.

This clonotype was recorded at least ten times. The chain joins TRBV7-2 to TRBJ2-1; the D gene could be TRBD1 or TRBD2 (5 bases each). CDR3 length equals 16 residues. Germline V CDR1 and CDR2: SGHTA, FQGNSA. Trimming cost V 0 bases and J 9 bases, with 18 bases left between them. The CDR3 coding sequence is TGTGCCAGCAGCTTAGCCTCCGGGACCCTACAGACTGAGCAGTTCTTC. It is translated as CASSLASGTLQTEQFF.